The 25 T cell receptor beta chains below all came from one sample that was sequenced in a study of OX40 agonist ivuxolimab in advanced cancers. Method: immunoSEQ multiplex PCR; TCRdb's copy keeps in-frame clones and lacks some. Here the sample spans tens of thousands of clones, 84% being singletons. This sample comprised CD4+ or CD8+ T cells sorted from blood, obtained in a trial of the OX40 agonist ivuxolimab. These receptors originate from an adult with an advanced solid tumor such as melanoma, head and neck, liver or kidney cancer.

For the CDR3, the DNA is TGTGCCAGCAGCTTGGGTGGCGGTGGTTCTTTCGATACGCAGTATTTT. This gives the protein CASSLGGGGSFDTQYF. The chain has TRBV5-4 and TRBJ2-3; D gene ambiguous. The ends were cut back, 0 bases at V and 6 bases at J, with 17 bases in the middle. Germline-derived CDR1 and CDR2 are SGHNT and YYREEE (reference sequence). CDR3 length: 16 amino acids.

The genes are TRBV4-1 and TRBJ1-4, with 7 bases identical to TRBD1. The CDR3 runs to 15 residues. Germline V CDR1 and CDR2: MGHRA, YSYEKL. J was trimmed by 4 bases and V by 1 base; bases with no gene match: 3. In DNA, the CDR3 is TGCGCCAGCAGCCAAGCCGGGACAGTTAATGAAAAACTGTTTTTT. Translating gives CASSQAGTVNEKLFF.

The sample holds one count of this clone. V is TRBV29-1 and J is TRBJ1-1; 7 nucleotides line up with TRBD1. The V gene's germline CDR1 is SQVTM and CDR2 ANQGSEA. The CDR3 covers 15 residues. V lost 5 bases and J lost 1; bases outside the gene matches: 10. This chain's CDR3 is CSVLSGRGTNTEAFF. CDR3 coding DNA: TGCAGCGTTCTGTCTGGCAGGGGGACGAACACTGAAGCTTTCTTT.

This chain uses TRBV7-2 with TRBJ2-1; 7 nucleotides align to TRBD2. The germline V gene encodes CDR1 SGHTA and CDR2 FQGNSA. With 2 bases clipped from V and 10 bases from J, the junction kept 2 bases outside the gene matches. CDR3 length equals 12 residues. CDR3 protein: CASSLLGLEQFF. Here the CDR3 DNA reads TGTGCCAGCAGCTTACTGGGACTAGAGCAGTTCTTC.

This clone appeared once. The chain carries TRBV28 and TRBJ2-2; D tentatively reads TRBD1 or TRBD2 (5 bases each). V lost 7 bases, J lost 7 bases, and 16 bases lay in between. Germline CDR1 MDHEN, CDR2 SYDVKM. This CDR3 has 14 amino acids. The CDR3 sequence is CASINPGRIGELFF. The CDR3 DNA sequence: TGTGCCAGCATCAACCCAGGGAGAATCGGGGAGCTGTTTTTT.

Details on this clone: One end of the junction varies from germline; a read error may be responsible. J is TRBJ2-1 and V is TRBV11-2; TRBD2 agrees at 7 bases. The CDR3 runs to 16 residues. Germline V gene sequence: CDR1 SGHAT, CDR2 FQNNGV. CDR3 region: CASSVDLEAGEREQFF. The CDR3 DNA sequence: TGTGCCAGCAGCGTAGACCTGGAGGCGGGAGAACGGGAGCAGTTCTTC.

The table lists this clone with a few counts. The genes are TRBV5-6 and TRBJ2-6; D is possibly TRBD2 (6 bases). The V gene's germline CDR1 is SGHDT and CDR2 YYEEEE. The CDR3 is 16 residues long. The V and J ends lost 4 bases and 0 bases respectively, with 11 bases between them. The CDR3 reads CASSRDFISGANVLTF. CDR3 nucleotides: TGTGCCAGCAGCCGGGACTTCATCTCTGGGGCCAACGTCCTGACTTTC.

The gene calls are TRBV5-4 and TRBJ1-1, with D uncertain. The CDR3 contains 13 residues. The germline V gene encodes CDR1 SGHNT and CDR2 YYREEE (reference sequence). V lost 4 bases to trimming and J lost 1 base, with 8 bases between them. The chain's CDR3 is CASSTGQNTEAFF. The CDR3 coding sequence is TGTGCCAGCAGCACTGGCCAGAACACTGAAGCTTTCTTT. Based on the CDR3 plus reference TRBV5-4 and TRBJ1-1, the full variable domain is ETGVTQSPTHLIKTRGQQVTLRCSSQSGHNTVSWYQQALGQGPQFIFQYYREEENGRGNFPPRFSGLQFPNYSSELNVNALELDDSALYLCASSTGQNTEAFFGQGTRLTVV.

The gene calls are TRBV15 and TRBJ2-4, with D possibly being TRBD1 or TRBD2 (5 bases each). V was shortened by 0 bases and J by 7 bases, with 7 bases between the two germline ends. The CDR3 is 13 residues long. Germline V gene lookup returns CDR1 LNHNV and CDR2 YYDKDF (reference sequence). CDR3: CATSRDGDNIQYF. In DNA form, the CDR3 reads TGTGCCACCAGCAGAGATGGGGACAACATTCAGTACTTC.

The CDR3: CASSYSSGGEQYF. The DNA for the CDR3 is TGTGCCAGCAGCTATTCAAGTGGGGGCGAGCAGTACTTC. This chain uses TRBV7-9 with TRBJ2-7; possibly TRBD1 or TRBD2 for D (5 bases each). This CDR3 has 13 residues. Germline V lookup: CDR1 SEHNR, CDR2 FQNEAQ (reference sequence). V lost 4 bases, J lost 6 bases, and 13 bases lay in between.

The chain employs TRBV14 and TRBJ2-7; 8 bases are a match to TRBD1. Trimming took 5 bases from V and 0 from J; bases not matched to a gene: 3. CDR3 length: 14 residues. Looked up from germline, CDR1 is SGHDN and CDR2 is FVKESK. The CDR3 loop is CASSRDRISYEQYF. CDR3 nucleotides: TGTGCCAGCAGCAGGGACAGGATCTCCTACGAGCAGTACTTC.

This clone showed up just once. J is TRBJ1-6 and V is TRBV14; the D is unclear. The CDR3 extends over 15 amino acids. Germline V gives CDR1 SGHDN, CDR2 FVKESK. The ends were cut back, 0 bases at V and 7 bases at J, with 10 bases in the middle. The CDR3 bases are TGTGCCAGCAGCCAAGAGGGGATGGAAAATTCACCCCTCCACTTT. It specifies CASSQEGMENSPLHF.

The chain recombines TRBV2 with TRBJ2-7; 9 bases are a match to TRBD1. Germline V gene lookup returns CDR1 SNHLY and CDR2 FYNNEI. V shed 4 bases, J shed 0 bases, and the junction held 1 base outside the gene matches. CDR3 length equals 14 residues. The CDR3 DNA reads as TGTGCCAGCAGTGTGGACAGGGGCTCCTACGAGCAGTACTTC. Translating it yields CASSVDRGSYEQYF.

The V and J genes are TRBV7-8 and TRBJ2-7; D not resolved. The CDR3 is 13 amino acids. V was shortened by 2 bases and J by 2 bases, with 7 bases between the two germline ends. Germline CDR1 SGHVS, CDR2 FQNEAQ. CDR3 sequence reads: CASSLWSPYEQYF. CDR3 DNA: TGTGCCAGCAGCTTATGGAGCCCCTACGAGCAGTACTTC.

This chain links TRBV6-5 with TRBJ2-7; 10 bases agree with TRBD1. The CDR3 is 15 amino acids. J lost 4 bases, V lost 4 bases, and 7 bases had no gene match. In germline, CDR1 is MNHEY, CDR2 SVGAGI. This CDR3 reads CASSFGTGALYEQYF. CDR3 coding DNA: TGTGCCAGCAGTTTTGGGACAGGGGCCCTTTACGAGCAGTACTTC.

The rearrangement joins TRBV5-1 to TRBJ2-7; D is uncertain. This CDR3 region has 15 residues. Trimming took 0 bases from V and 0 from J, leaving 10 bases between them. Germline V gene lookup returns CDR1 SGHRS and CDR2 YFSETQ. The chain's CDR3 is CASSLGTASSYEQYF. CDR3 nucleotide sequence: TGCGCCAGCAGCTTGGGGACGGCGAGCTCCTACGAGCAGTACTTC.

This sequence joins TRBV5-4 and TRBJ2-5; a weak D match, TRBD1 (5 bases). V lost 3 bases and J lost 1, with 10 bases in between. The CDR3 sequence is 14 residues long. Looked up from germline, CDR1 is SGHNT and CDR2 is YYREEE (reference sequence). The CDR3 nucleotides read TGTGCCAGCAGCTCTGACAGAACCCAAGAGACCCAGTACTTC. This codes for CASSSDRTQETQYF.

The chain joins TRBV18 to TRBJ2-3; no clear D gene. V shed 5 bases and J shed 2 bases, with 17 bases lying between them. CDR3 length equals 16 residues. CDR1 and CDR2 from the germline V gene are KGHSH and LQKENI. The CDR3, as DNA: TGTGCCAGCTCATTTAGGGTCGGCCTTATCACAGATACGCAGTATTTT. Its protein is CASSFRVGLITDTQYF.

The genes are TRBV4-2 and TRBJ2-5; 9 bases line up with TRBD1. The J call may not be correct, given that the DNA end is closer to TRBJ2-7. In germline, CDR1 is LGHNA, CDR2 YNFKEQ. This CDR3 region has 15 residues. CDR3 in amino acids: CASSQDRDRAYEQYF. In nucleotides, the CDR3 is TGTGCCAGCAGCCAAGACCGGGACAGGGCTTACGAGCAGTACTTC.

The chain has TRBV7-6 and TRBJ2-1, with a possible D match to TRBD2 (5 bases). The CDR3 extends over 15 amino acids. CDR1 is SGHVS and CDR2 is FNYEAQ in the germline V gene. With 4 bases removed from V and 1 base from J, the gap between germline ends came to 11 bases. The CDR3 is CASSSRGPSYNEQFF. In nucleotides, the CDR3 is TGTGCCAGCAGCTCCAGAGGGCCTTCCTACAATGAGCAGTTCTTC.

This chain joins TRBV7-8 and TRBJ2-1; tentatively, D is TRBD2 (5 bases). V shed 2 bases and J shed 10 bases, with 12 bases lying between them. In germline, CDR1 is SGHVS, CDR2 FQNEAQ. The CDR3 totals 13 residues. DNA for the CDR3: TGTGCCAGCAGCTTAACGTCCGGGGTAGAGCAGTTCTTC. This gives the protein CASSLTSGVEQFF.

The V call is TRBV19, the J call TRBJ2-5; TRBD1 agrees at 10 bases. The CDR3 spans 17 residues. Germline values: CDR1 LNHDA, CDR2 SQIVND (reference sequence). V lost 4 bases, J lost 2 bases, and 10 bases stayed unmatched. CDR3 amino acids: CASSRVLRDRGQETQYF. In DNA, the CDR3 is TGTGCCAGTAGTAGGGTCCTCCGGGACAGGGGTCAAGAGACCCAGTACTTC.

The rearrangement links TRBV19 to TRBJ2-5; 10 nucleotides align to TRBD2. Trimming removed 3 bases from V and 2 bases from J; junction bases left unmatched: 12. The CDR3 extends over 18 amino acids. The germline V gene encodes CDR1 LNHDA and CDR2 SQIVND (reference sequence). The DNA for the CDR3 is TGTGCCAGTAGTATTCGGGGTAGCGGGGGGCCCCAGCAAGAGACCCAGTACTTC. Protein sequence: CASSIRGSGGPQQETQYF.

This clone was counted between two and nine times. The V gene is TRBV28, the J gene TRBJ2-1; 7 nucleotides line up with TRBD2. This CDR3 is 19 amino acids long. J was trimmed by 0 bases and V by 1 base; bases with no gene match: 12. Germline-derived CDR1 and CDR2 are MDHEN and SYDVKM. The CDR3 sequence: CASSLFGLAETSSYNEQFF. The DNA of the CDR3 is TGTGCCAGCAGTTTATTCGGGCTAGCGGAGACGAGCTCCTACAATGAGCAGTTCTTC.

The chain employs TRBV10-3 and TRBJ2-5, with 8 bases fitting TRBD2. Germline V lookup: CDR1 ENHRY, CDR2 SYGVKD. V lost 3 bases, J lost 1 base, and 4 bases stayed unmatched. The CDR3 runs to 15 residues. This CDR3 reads CAISDAGGPQETQYF. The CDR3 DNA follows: TGTGCCATCAGTGATGCGGGGGGACCCCAAGAGACCCAGTACTTC.